This T cell receptor (beta chain) was profiled in a study of post-analysis software for immune sequencing data. Included in the TCR beta cDNA libraries were unique molecular identifiers. MiXCR, applied by TCRdb to the PCR reads, yields one record per CDR3 protein. This sample has hundreds of thousands of distinct CDR3 sequences, with approximately 30% found just once. Study outcomes and limitations: Versus controls, multiple sclerosis patients showed significantly lower diversity (normalized Chao1). The five TRBV segments detected at higher frequency in patients than in controls included TRBV5-6, TRBV5-1 and TRBV20-1.

Looked up from germline, CDR1 is SGHTS and CDR2 is YDEGEE. The CDR3 is made up of 15 amino acids. V gave up 3 bases and J gave up 3 bases; unmatched junction bases: 7. Points on this clonotype: Antigen specificity is unknown.

Material: blood. The clonotype was recovered from a girl between 5 and 17 years old with multiple sclerosis. The V gene is TRBV5-8, the J gene TRBJ2-7, with 9 bases aligning to TRBD1. CDR3 nucleotides: TGTGCCAGCAGCTCGAAGGGACAGGGAATCTACGAGCAGTACTTC. It yields the protein CASSSKGQGIYEQYF. The complete variable domain, with remaining parts taken from reference TRBV5-8 and TRBJ2-7, reads EAGVTQSPTHLIKTRGQQATLRCSPISGHTSVYWYQQALGLGLQFLLWYDEGEERNRGNFPPRFSGRQFPNYSSELNVNALELEDSALYLCASSSKGQGIYEQYFGPGTRLTVT.